The 2 T cell receptor beta chains below were found in one sample sequenced in a study of post-analysis software for immune sequencing data. Broader study findings: Five or six TRBV segments were more frequent in patients than controls; TRBV5-6, TRBV5-1 and TRBV20-1 belonged to this group.

No cognate antigen is known for these TCRs. Unique molecular identifiers were built into the TCR beta cDNA libraries. TCRdb reprocessed the PCR reads via MiXCR and lists one record per CDR3 protein. The data show 450,000 to 700,000 distinct CDR3 sequences, with roughly two fifths seen just once and about 1.5% held by the top ten. Sequencing was carried out using blood. The origin of the receptors is a girl between 5 and 17 years old with multiple sclerosis.

The table lists this clonotype with a few counts. V usage is TRBV20-1 and J usage is TRBJ2-7; possibly TRBD1 or TRBD2 for D (5 bases each). The J call is doubtful: the DNA matches TRBJ2-5 better. The CDR3 is 13 amino acids. The germline V gene encodes CDR1 DFQATT and CDR2 SNEGSKA (reference sequence). The CDR3 DNA is TGCAGTGCCAGGGACCAGGTCGCAGAGACCCAGTACTTC. As protein: CSARDQVAETQYF.

This clonotype was recorded at least ten times. The chain carries TRBV24-1 and TRBJ2-4, with D possibly being TRBD1 (6 bases). Germline V lookup: CDR1 KGHDR, CDR2 SFDVKD. The CDR3 loop spans 17 amino acids. V was cut by 4 bases and J by 3 bases, with 18 bases left in between. CDR3 residues: CATSDPGTNSGKNIQYF. The CDR3 DNA sequence: TGTGCCACCAGTGACCCTGGGACAAATTCAGGCAAAAACATTCAGTACTTC.